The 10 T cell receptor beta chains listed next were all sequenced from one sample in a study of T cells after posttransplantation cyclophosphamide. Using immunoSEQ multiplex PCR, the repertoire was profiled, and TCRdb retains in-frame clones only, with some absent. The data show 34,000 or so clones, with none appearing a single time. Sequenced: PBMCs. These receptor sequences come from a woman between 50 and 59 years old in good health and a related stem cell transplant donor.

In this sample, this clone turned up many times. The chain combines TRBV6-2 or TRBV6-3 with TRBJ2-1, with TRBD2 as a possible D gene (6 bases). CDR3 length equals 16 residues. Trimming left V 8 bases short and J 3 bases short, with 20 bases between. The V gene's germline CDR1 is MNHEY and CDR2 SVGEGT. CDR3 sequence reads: CASLRGLQLHYNEQFF. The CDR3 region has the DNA TGTGCCAGCCTTCGGGGACTCCAACTCCACTACAATGAGCAGTTCTTC.

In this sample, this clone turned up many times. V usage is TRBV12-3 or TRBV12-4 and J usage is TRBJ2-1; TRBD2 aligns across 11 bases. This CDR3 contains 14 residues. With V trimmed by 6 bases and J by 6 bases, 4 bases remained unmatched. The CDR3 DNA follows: TGTGCCAGCAGCCCAGGACTAGCGGGCAATGAGCAGTTCTTC. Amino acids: CASSPGLAGNEQFF.

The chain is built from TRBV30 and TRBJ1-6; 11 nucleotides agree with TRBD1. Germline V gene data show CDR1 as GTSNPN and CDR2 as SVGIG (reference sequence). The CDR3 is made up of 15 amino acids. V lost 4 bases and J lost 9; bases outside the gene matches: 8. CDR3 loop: CAWNGQGADSSPLHF. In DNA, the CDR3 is TGTGCCTGGAATGGACAGGGGGCGGATAGTTCACCCCTCCACTTT.

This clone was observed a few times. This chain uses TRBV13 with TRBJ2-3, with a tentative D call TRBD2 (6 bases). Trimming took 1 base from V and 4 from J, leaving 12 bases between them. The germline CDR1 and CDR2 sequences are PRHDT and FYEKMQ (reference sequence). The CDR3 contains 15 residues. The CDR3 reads CASSLELAGPDTQYF. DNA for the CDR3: TGTGCCAGCAGCTTAGAACTAGCCGGTCCAGATACGCAGTATTTT. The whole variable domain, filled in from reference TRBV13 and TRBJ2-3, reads AAGVIQSPRHLIKEKRETATLKCYPIPRHDTVYWYQQGPGQDPQFLISFYEKMQSDKGSIPDRFSAQQFSDYHSELNMSSLELGDSALYFCASSLELAGPDTQYFGPGTRLTVL.

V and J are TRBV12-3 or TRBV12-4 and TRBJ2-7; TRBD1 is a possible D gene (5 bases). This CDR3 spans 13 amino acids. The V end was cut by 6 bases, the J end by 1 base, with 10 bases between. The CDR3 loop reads CASRPTGSYEQYF. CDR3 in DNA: TGTGCCAGCAGACCCACAGGTTCCTACGAGCAGTACTTC.

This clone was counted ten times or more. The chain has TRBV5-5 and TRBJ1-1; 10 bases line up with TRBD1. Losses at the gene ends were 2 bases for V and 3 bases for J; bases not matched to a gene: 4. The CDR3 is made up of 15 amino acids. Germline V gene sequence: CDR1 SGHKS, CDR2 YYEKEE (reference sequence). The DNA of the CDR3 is TGTGCCAGCAGCTTCTCGACAGGGGGCCACACTGAAGCTTTCTTT. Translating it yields CASSFSTGGHTEAFF. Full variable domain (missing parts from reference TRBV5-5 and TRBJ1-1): DAGVTQSPTHLIKTRGQQVTLRCSPISGHKSVSWYQQVLGQGPQFIFQYYEKEERGRGNFPDRFSARQFPNYSSELNVNALLLGDSALYLCASSFSTGGHTEAFFGQGTRLTVV.

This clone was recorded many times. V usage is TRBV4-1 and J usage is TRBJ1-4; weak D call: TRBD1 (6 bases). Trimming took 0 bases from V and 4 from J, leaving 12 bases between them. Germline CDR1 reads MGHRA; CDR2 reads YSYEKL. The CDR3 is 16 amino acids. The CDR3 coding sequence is TGCGCCAGCAGCCAAGAACCACAGGGCGTTAATGAAAAACTGTTTTTT. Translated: CASSQEPQGVNEKLFF.

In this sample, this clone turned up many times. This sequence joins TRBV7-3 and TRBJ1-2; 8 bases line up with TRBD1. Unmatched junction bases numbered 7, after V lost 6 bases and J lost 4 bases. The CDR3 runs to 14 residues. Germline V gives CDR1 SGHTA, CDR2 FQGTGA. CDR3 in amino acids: CASSPTGGSYGYTF. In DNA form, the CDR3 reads TGTGCCAGCAGTCCCACAGGGGGGTCCTATGGCTACACCTTC. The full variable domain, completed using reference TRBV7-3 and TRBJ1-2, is GAGVSQTPSNKVTEKGKYVELRCDPISGHTALYWYRQSLGQGPEFLIYFQGTGAADDSGLPNDRFFAVRPEGSVSTLKIQRTERGDSAVYLCASSPTGGSYGYTFGSGTRLTVV.

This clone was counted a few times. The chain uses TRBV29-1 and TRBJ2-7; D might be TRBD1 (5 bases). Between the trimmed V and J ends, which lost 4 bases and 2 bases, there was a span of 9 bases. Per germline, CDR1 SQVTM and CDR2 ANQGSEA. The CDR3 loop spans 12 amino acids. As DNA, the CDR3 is TGCAGCGTTGGGACATCCACCTACGAGCAGTACTTC. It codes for CSVGTSTYEQYF.

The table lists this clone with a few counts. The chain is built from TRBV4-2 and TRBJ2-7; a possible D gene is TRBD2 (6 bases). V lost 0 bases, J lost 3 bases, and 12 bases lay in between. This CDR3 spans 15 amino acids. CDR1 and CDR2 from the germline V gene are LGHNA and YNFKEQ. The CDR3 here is CASSQDGSGYYEQYF. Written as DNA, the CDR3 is TGTGCCAGCAGCCAAGATGGTAGCGGATACTACGAGCAGTACTTC.